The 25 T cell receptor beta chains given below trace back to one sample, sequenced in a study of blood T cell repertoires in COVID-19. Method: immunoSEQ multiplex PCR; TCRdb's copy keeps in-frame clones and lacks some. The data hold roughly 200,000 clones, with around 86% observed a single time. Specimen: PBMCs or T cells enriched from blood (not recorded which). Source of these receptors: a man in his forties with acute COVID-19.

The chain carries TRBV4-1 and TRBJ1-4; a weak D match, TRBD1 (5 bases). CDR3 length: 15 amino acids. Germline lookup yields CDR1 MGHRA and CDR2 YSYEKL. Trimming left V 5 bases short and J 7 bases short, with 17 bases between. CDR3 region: CASSRGLTRAEKLFF. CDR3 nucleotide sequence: TGCGCCAGCAGCAGGGGACTTACGAGGGCTGAAAAACTGTTTTTT.

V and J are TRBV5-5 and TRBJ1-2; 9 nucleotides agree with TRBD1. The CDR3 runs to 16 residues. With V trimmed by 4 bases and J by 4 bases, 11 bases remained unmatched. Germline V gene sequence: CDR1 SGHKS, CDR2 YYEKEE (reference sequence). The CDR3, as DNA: TGTGCCAGCAGCGTGTGGACAGGGGAAGACGGCTATGGCTACACCTTC. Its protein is CASSVWTGEDGYGYTF.

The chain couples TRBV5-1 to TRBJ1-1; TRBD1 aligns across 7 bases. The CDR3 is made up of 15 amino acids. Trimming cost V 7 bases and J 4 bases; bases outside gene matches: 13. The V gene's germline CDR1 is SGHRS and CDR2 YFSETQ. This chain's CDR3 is CASRYSTGYGTEAFF. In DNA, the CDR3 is TGCGCCAGCCGTTACTCGACAGGGTATGGCACTGAAGCTTTCTTT.

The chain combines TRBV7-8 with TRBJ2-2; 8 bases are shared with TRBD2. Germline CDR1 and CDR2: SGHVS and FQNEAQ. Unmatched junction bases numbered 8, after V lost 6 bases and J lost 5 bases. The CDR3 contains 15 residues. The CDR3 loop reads CASRPTSGRTGELFF. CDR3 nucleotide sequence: TGTGCCAGCAGGCCCACTAGCGGACGAACCGGGGAGCTGTTTTTT.

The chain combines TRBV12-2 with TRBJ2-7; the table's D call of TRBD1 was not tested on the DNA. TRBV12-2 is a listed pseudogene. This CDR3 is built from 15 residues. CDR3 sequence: CASRSPETGANEQYF. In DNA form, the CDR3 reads TGTGCAAGTCGATCTCCAGAGACAGGGGCGAACGAGCAGTACTTC.

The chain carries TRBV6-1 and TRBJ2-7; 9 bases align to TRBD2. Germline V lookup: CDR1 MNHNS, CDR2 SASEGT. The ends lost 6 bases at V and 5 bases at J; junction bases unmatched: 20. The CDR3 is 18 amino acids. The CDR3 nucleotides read TGTGCCAGCAGGGAAAGCCTAGCGGGAACGGGAGCGGGCCACGAGCAGTACTTC. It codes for CASRESLAGTGAGHEQYF.

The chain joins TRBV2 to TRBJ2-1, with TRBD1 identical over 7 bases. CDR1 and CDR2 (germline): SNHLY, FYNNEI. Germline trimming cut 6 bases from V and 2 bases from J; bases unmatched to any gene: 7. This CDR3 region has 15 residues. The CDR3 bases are TGTGCCAGCAGCCCCCAGGGACAGACCTACAATGAGCAGTTCTTC. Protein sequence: CASSPQGQTYNEQFF.

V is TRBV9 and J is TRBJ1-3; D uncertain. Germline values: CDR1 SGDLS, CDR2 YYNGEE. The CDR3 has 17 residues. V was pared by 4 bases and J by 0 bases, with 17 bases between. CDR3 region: CASSLTREWSSGNTIYF. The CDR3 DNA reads TGTGCCAGCAGCCTTACACGGGAGTGGAGCTCTGGAAACACCATATATTTT.

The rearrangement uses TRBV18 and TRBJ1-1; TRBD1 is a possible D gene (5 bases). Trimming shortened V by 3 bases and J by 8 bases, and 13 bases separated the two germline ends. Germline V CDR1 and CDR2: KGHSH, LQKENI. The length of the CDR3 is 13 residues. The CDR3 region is CASSPSQVSEAFF. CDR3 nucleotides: TGTGCCAGCTCACCGTCACAGGTCTCAGAAGCTTTCTTT.

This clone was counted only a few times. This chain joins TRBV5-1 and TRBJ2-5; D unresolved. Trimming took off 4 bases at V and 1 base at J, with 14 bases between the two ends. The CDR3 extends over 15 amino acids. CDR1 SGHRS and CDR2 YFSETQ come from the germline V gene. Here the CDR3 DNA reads TGCGCCAGCAGCCTAACAGATTCTGCCCAAGAGACCCAGTACTTC. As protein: CASSLTDSAQETQYF.

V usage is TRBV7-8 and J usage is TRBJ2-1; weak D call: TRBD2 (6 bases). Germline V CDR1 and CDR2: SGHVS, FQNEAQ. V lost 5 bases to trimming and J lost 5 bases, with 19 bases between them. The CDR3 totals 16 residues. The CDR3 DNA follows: TGTGCCAGCAGCGGCAGAGGAGGGCGGGCTAACAATGAGCAGTTCTTC. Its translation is CASSGRGGRANNEQFF.

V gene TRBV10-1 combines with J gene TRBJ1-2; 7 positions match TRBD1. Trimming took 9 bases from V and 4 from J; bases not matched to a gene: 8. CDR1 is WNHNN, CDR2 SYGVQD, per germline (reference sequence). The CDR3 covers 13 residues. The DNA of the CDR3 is TGCGCCAGTAATACAGGGGTCGTCTATGGCTACACCTTC. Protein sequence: CASNTGVVYGYTF.

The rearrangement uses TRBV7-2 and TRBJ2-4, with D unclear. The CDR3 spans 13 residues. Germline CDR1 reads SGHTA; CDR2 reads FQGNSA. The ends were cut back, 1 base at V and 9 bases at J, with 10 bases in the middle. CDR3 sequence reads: CASSLVVFGIQYF. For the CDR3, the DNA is TGTGCCAGCAGCTTAGTAGTATTTGGCATTCAGTACTTC. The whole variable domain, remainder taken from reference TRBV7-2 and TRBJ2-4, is GAGVSQSPSNKVTEKGKDVELRCDPISGHTALYWYRQSLGQGLEFLIYFQGNSAPDKSGLPSDRFSAERTGGSVSTLTIQRTQQEDSAVYLCASSLVVFGIQYFGAGTRLSVL.

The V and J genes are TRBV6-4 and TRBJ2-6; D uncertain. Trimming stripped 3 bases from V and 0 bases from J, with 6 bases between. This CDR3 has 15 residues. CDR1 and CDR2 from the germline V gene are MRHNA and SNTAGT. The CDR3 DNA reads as TGTGCCAGCAGTGATTCGGTCTCTGGGGCCAACGTCCTGACTTTC. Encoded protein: CASSDSVSGANVLTF.

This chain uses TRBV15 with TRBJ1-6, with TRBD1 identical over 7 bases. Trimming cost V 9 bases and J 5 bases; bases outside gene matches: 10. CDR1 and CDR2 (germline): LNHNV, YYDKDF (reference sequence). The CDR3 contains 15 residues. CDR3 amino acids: CATRTGHMNNSPLHF. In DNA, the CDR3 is TGTGCCACGAGGACAGGACACATGAATAATTCACCCCTCCACTTT.

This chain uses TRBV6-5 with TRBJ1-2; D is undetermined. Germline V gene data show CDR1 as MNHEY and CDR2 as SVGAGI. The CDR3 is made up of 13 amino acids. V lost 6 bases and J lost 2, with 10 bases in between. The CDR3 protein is CASSVPGNYGYTF. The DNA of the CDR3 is TGTGCCAGCAGCGTCCCGGGAAACTATGGCTACACCTTC.

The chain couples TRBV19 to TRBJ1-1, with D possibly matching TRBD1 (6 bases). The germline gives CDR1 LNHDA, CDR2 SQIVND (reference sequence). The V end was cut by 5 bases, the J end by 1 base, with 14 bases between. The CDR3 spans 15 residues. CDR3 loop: CASSLGARGNTEAFF. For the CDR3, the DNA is TGTGCCAGTAGTTTGGGGGCACGGGGGAACACTGAAGCTTTCTTT.

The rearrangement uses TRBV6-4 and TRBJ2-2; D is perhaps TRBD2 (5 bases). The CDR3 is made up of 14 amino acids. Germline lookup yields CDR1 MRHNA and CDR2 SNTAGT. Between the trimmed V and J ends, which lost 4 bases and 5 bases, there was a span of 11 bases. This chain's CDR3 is CASSASPGTGELFF. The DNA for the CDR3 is TGTGCCAGCAGTGCATCCCCGGGGACCGGGGAGCTGTTTTTT.

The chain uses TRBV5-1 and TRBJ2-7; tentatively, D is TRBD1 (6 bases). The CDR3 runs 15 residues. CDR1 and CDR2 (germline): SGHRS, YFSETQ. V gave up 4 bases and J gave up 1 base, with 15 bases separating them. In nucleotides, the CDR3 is TGCGCCAGCAGCGCCCGGACAGAAAGATCCTACGAGCAGTACTTC. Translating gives CASSARTERSYEQYF. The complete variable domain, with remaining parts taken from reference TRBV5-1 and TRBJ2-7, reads KAGVTQTPRYLIKTRGQQVTLSCSPISGHRSVSWYQQTPGQGLQFLFEYFSETQRNKGNFPGRFSGRQFSNSRSEMNVSTLELGDSALYLCASSARTERSYEQYFGPGTRLTVT.

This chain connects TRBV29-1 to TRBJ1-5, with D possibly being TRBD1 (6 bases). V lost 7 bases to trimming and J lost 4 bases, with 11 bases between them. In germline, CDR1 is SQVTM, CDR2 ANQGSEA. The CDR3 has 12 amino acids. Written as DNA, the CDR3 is TGCAGCGCCATACAGGGAAATCAGCCCCAGCATTTT. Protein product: CSAIQGNQPQHF.

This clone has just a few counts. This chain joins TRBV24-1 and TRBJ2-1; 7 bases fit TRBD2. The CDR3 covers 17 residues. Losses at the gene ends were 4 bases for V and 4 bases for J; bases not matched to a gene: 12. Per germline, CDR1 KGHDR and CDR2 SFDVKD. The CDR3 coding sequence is TGTGCCACCAGTGACCCTACGGTTAGCGGGTTTTACAATGAGCAGTTCTTC. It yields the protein CATSDPTVSGFYNEQFF.

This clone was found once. The CDR3 sequence is CASSDAGGTSGANVLTF. Here the CDR3 DNA reads TGTGCCAGCAGTGACGCGGGAGGGACATCTGGGGCCAACGTCCTGACTTTC. The chain employs TRBV25-1 and TRBJ2-6; 9 bases match TRBD2. The CDR3 runs 17 residues. Germline V lookup: CDR1 MGHDK, CDR2 SYGVNS. The V gene end was trimmed by 3 bases and the J gene end by 1 base; junction bases not matched to a gene: 4.

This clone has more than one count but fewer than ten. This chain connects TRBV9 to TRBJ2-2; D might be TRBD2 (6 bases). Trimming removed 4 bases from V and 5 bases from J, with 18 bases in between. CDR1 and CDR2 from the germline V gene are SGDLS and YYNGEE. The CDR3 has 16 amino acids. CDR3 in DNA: TGTGCCAGCAGCCCGACGGGACTCCCGGGGACCGGGGAGCTGTTTTTT. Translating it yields CASSPTGLPGTGELFF.

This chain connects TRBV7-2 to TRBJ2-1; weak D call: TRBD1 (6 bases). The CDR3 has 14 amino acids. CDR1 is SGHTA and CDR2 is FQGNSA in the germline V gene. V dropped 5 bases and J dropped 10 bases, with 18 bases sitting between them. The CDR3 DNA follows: TGTGCCAGCAGCAAAGAGCGGCAGAGGGGGGAGCAGTTCTTC. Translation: CASSKERQRGEQFF. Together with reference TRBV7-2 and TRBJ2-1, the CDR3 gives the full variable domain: GAGVSQSPSNKVTEKGKDVELRCDPISGHTALYWYRQSLGQGLEFLIYFQGNSAPDKSGLPSDRFSAERTGGSVSTLTIQRTQQEDSAVYLCASSKERQRGEQFFGPGTRLTVL.

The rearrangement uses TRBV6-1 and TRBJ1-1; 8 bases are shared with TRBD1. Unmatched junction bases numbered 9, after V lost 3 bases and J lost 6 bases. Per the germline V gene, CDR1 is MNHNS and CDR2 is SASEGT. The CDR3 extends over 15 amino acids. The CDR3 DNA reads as TGTGCCAGCAGTGATGTTGACAGGGGACGTCCTGAAGCTTTCTTT. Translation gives CASSDVDRGRPEAFF.